This T cell receptor (beta chain) appears in the sequencing data of a study of cytomegalovirus exposure and HLA in healthy donors. Study findings and constraints: Most TCR sequences were rare, but some public TCRs occurred in many donors.

This table comes from immunoSEQ multiplex PCR, and its TCRdb copy is limited to in-frame clones, with some not included. The sample has around 200,000 clones, about 81% seen once; the top ten hold over 0.95%. As for this clone: What it binds is unknown.

V was cut by 5 bases and J by 5 bases, with 17 bases left in between. Germline loops: CDR1 SGHRS, CDR2 YFSETQ. The CDR3 runs 15 residues. The TCR was taken from a woman aged 25 to 39 in good health and CMV-seronegative. Material: PBMCs. The V call is TRBV5-1, the J call TRBJ2-1; maybe TRBD2 (5 bases). CDR3 sequence (DNA): TGCGCCAGCAGTAAGTCCCTAGCTCTCCACAATGAGCAGTTCTTC. Translation: CASSKSLALHNEQFF.